This TCR beta chain is from a study of shared T cell receptors in the human thymus. TCRdb's copy holds only in-frame clones and misses some; the assay was immunoSEQ multiplex PCR. The repertoire holds about 660,000 clones, with 88% as singletons. This clone was recorded a few times. Per the germline V gene, CDR1 is SNHLY and CDR2 is FYNNEI. CDR3 length equals 15 residues. Unmatched junction bases numbered 9, after V lost 4 bases and J lost 4 bases. These sequences were also reported in another study, on human thymus T cells.

V usage is TRBV2 and J usage is TRBJ1-1; 7 positions match TRBD1. Source material: thymocytes. The receptor's source is a boy under two years old with a congenital heart defect. The CDR3 reads CASSGWTGMATEAFF. The CDR3 coding sequence is TGTGCCAGCAGTGGGTGGACAGGAATGGCCACTGAAGCTTTCTTT.